A single sample gave rise to the 6 T cell receptor beta chains below, sequenced in a study of blood T cells in healthy people across ages. Alongside a J-beta primer mix, a sample-barcoded 5' primer served in a second PCR lasting roughly 7 to 11 cycles. TCRdb analysed the 5' RACE reads with MiXCR anew, one entry per CDR3 protein. This table holds 600,000 to 800,000 distinct CDR3 sequences, 40% to 65% found once. The sequencing input was blood. The origin of the receptors is a woman aged 80 or over in good health.

About this clonotype: A clone one base away is much larger, so this may be a read error. V is TRBV9 and J is TRBJ1-5; D is unclear. This CDR3 contains 14 residues. Germline lookup yields CDR1 SGDLS and CDR2 YYNGEE. The CDR3 here is CASNVGPGYQPQHF. The DNA for the CDR3 is TGTGCCAGCAACGTAGGTCCAGGCTATCAGCCCCAGCATTTT.

This clonotype was detected only a few times. The V call is TRBV28, the J call TRBJ1-1; tentatively, D is TRBD1 (5 bases). Germline lookup yields CDR1 MDHEN and CDR2 SYDVKM. The ends were cut back, 4 bases at V and 0 bases at J, with 9 bases in the middle. The CDR3 length is 14 residues. In nucleotides, the CDR3 is TGTGCCAGCAGTTGGGTCAGGGTGAACACTGAAGCTTTCTTT. Encoded protein: CASSWVRVNTEAFF.

At least ten counts were recorded for this clonotype. V is TRBV11-2 and J is TRBJ1-1; D is undetermined. The germline CDR1 and CDR2 sequences are SGHAT and FQNNGV. The CDR3 loop spans 14 amino acids. Trimming removed 1 base from V and 8 bases from J, with 14 bases in between. The CDR3 protein is CASSLVKRVGEAFF. The CDR3 region has the DNA TGTGCCAGCAGCTTAGTAAAAAGGGTAGGGGAAGCTTTCTTT. The complete variable domain, with remaining parts taken from reference TRBV11-2 and TRBJ1-1, reads EAGVAQSPRYKIIEKRQSVAFWCNPISGHATLYWYQQILGQGPKLLIQFQNNGVVDDSQLPKDRFSAERLKGVDSTLKIQPAKLEDSAVYLCASSLVKRVGEAFFGQGTRLTVV.

This clonotype was recorded at least ten times. A read error may be the cause here, since a much bigger clone is one base away. The chain links TRBV6-6 to TRBJ2-5; no reliable D call. Germline V gives CDR1 MNHNY, CDR2 SVGAGI (reference sequence). This CDR3 contains 13 residues. Trimming pared 4 bases from V and 11 bases from J, leaving 17 bases between. CDR3 region: CASSLRWGNEQYF. DNA for the CDR3: TGTGCCAGCAGTTTACGATGGGGAAATGAGCAGTACTTC.

The count of this clonotype is one. The V gene is TRBV5-1, the J gene TRBJ2-1, with 9 bases aligning to TRBD2. This CDR3 contains 15 residues. Germline loops: CDR1 SGHRS, CDR2 YFSETQ. The trim removed 5 bases at V and 7 bases at J, leaving 10 bases unmatched. CDR3 in DNA: TGCGCCAGCAGTTTTAGCGGGGGCCGCCCGAATGAGCAGTTCTTC. This sequence encodes CASSFSGGRPNEQFF. Drawing the rest from reference TRBV5-1 and TRBJ2-1, the complete variable domain is KAGVTQTPRYLIKTRGQQVTLSCSPISGHRSVSWYQQTPGQGLQFLFEYFSETQRNKGNFPGRFSGRQFSNSRSEMNVSTLELGDSALYLCASSFSGGRPNEQFFGPGTRLTVL.

This clonotype has ten or more counts. The chain links TRBV7-3 to TRBJ2-5; D not resolved. Looked up from germline, CDR1 is SGHTA and CDR2 is FQGTGA. With 5 bases removed from V and 2 bases from J, the gap between germline ends came to 15 bases. CDR3 length: 15 residues. The DNA for the CDR3 is TGTGCCAGCAGCCACTTCACCGGCCATCAAGAGACCCAGTACTTC. Protein sequence: CASSHFTGHQETQYF.